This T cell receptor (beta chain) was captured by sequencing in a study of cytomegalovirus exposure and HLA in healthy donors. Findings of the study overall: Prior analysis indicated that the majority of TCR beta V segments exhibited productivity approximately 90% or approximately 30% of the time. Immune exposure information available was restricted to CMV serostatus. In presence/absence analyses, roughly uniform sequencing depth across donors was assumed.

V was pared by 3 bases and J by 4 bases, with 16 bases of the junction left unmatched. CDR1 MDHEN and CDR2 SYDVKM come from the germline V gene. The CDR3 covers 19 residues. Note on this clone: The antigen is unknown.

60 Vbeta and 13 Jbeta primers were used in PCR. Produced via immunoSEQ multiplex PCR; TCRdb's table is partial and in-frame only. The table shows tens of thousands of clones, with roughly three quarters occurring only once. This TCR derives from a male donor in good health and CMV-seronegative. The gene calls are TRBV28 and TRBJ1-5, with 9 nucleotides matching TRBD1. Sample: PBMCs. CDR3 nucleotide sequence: TGTGCCAGCAGTTTTTTCACGGACAGGGGTGTCGTTGGTAATCAGCCCCAGCATTTT. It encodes CASSFFTDRGVVGNQPQHF.